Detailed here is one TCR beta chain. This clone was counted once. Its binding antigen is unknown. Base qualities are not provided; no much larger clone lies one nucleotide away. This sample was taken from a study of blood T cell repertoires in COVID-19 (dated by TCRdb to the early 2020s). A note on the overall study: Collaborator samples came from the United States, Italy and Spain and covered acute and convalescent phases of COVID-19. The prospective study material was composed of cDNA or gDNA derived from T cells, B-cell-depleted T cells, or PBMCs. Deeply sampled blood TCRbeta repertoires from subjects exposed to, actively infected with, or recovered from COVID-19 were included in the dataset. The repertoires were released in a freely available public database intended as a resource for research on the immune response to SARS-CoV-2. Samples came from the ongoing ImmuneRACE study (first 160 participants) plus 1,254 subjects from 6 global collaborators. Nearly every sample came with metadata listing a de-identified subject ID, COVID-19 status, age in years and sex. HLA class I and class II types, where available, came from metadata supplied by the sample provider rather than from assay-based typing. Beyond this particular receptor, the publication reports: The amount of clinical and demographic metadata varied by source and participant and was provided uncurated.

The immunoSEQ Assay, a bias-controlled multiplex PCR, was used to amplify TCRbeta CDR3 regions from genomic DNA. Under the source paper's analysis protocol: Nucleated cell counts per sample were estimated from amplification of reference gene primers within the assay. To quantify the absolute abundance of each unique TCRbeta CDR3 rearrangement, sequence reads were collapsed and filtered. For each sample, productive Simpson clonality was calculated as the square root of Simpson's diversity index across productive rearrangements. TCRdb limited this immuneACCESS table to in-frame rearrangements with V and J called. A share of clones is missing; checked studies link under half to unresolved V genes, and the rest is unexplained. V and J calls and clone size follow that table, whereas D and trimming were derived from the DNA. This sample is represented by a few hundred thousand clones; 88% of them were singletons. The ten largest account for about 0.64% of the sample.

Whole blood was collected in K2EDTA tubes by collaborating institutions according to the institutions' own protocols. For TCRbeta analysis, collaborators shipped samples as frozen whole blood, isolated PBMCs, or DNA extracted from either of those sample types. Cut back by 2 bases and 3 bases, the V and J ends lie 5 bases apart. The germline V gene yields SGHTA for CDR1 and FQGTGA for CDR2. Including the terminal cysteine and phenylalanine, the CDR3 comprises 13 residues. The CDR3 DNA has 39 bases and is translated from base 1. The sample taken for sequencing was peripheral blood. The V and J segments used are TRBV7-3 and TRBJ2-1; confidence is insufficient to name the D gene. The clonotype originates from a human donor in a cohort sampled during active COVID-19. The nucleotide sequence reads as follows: TGTGCCAGCAGCTTACTAGACTACAATGAGCAGTTCTTC. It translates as CASSLLDYNEQFF.